This is a list of T cell receptor beta chains from one sample in a study of shared clonotypes between healthy human individuals. Using immunoSEQ multiplex PCR, the repertoire was profiled, and TCRdb retains in-frame clones only, with some absent. The top ten clones hold roughly 0.13% of a sample with 2 million to 2.5 million clones, under 97% of them seen once. Sequenced sample: naive CD4+ T cells sorted from blood. These receptor sequences come from a man aged 18-30 years in good health. The CDR3 runs from the conserved cysteine through the conserved F or W. The D gene is left open where the match is weak.

v_gene,d_gene,j_gene,CDR3nt,CDR3aa
TRBV6-5,NA,TRBJ2-5,TGTGCCAGCGGGCGGGCGCACCAAGAGACCCAGTACTTC,CASGRAHQETQYF
TRBV10-3,TRBD2,TRBJ2-7,TGTGCCATCAGTGAGTCGCGGGGACTAGCGGGGTCTGATGAGCAGTACTTC,CAISESRGLAGSDEQYF
TRBV7-2,TRBD1,TRBJ1-6,TGTGCCAGCAGCTTAAGGGGGACAGGCGACTCACCCCTCCACTTT,CASSLRGTGDSPLHF
TRBV11-2,TRBD1,TRBJ1-4,TGTGCCAGCAGCTCGGGACAGGGGAATGAAAAACTGTTTTTT,CASSSGQGNEKLFF
TRBV30,TRBD1,TRBJ1-3,TGTGCCTGGAGCGTCTCCGGGACAGGGGCTGGAAACACCATATATTTT,CAWSVSGTGAGNTIYF
TRBV4-2,NA,TRBJ2-7,TGTGCCAGCTCCCCAGGGGTCCTAGCGACGGGGAGCGAGCAGTACTTC,CASSPGVLATGSEQYF
TRBV6-5,NA,TRBJ2-3,TGTGCCAGCAGTTACAAGGGACCTAGCACAGATACGCAGTATTTT,CASSYKGPSTDTQYF
TRBV29-1,NA,TRBJ2-7,TGCAGCGTTGAAGAGGGGGGCTACGAGCAGTACTTC,CSVEEGGYEQYF
TRBV6-5,NA,TRBJ1-1,TGTGCCAGCAGTTACCTCTTTGGGATGGTAGCTTTCTTT,CASSYLFGMVAFF
TRBV6-1,NA,TRBJ2-7,TGTGCCAGCGGCGCCCCCTACGAGCAGTACTTC,CASGAPYEQYF